This T cell receptor (beta chain) comes out of a study of CXCR3-negative and CXCR3-positive naive CD8 T cells. The wider study: There were 140 million or so TRB reads altogether, and each library had about 1.5 +/- 0.3 million of them. Points from the study as a whole: CXCR3-expressing naive cells carried TRB CDR3s more hydrophobic than those of CXCR3-negative naive cells. Diversity proved comparably high across both naive subsets and much lower in memory CD8+ cells.

The CDR3 runs 13 residues. Per the germline V gene, CDR1 is MGHDK and CDR2 is SYGVNS. A remark on this clonotype: Its specificity is not known.

Libraries of TRB cDNA were made by 5' RACE and carried UMIs. One entry per CDR3 protein, without DNA, is what TCRdb gives after re-calling the 5' RACE reads. The listing contains 120,000 to 150,000 distinct CDR3 sequences. The chain has TRBV25-1 and TRBJ2-1; TCRdb indicates TRBD2, and absent DNA this call remains unverified. Sequenced: naive CXCR3+ CD8+ T cells from blood. Subset denoted: CD45RO-CCR7+CD27+CD95- naive CD8+ T cells expressing CXCR3 (TNR3+). The origin of this receptor is a human donor in good health. Some clones in this sample may be carry-over from other donors' samples. CDR3 region: CASSEFGRYEQFF.